One and the same sample provided the 11 T cell receptor beta chains below, sequenced in a study of blood T cells in healthy people across ages. For the second PCR, which ran for about 6 to 12 cycles, a sample-barcoded 5' primer and a J-beta primer mix were used. TCRdb independently ran MiXCR on the 5' RACE reads; one entry per CDR3 protein. Of about 780,000 distinct CDR3 sequences detected, more than 35% appear once; the ten largest clones hold over 15%. What was sequenced was blood. The receptors were gathered from a man older than 75 in good health.

This clonotype was counted a few times. This chain uses TRBV5-1 with TRBJ1-4, with D possibly TRBD1 on 5 matching bases. CDR3 length: 13 amino acids. Germline CDR1 SGHRS, CDR2 YFSETQ. V lost 4 bases to trimming and J lost 5 bases, with 9 bases between them. The CDR3 nucleotides are TGCGCCAGCAGCACTGACAGAAATGAAAAACTGTTTTTT. Encoded protein: CASSTDRNEKLFF.

The chain joins TRBV21-1 to TRBJ2-7; whether TRBD1, the table's D call, matches the DNA was not checked. TRBV21-1 is an annotated pseudogene. This CDR3 contains 16 residues. The CDR3 protein is CASSKGGQMDPYEQYF. For the CDR3, the DNA is TGTGCCAGCAGCAAGGGGGGACAGATGGACCCGTACGAGCAGTACTTC.

The V call is TRBV5-6, the J call TRBJ2-4, with 11 bases aligning to TRBD2. Matching the DNA end better, TRBJ2-7 makes the J call doubtful. The germline CDR1 and CDR2 sequences are SGHDT and YYEEEE. The CDR3 contains 16 residues. DNA of the CDR3: TGTGCCAGCAGCGCCTTAGCGGGAGGGGAGTCCTACGAGCAGTACTTC. As protein: CASSALAGGESYEQYF.

In its sample, this clonotype was seen once. V is TRBV27 and J is TRBJ2-3; D gene ambiguous. V was pared by 6 bases and J by 2 bases, with 18 bases between. The CDR3 totals 16 residues. The germline V gene encodes CDR1 MNHEY and CDR2 SMNVEV (reference sequence). The CDR3 is CASSPWRSRPTDTQYF. The CDR3 DNA reads TGTGCCAGCAGCCCCTGGCGGTCCAGGCCCACAGATACGCAGTATTTT.

The rearrangement uses TRBV5-6 and TRBJ2-1, with D unresolved. The germline V and J ends were trimmed by 2 bases and 7 bases, with 10 bases remaining between them. The germline V gene has CDR1 SGHDT and CDR2 YYEEEE. The CDR3 is 13 residues long. CDR3 DNA: TGTGCCAGCAGCTTATTAGTGGGGAATGAGCAGTTCTTC. Protein product: CASSLLVGNEQFF.

The rearrangement uses TRBV7-2 and TRBJ2-7; 9 bases line up with TRBD2. The CDR3 is made up of 15 amino acids. V was clipped by 4 bases and J by 4 bases; unmatched bases: 8. Germline values: CDR1 SGHTA, CDR2 FQGNSA. The CDR3 nucleotides read TGTGCCAGCAGCTATATAGCGGGAGAGTATTACGAGCAGTACTTC. This codes for CASSYIAGEYYEQYF.

The chain recombines TRBV12-3 or TRBV12-4 with TRBJ2-1, with 7 bases lining up with TRBD2. The CDR3 loop spans 12 amino acids. The junction had 3 bases not matched to a gene; V was cut back by 4 bases and J by 9 bases. The CDR3 DNA is TGTGCCAGCAGTTCACTAGCGTCTGAGCAGTTCTTC. Amino acid sequence: CASSSLASEQFF.

The rearrangement links TRBV9 to TRBJ2-3; D is possibly TRBD1 (5 bases). Germline V gene sequence: CDR1 SGDLS, CDR2 YYNGEE. The length of the CDR3 is 16 residues. Trimming shortened V by 0 bases and J by 2 bases, and 13 bases separated the two germline ends. The CDR3 DNA is TGTGCCAGCAGCGTAGGTCCAGGGTGGGACACAGATACGCAGTATTTT. Translated, it gives CASSVGPGWDTDTQYF. The whole variable domain, remainder taken from reference TRBV9 and TRBJ2-3, is DSGVTQTPKHLITATGQRVTLRCSPRSGDLSVYWYQQSLDQGLQFLIQYYNGEERAKGNILERFSAQQFPDLHSELNLSSLELGDSALYFCASSVGPGWDTDTQYFGPGTRLTVL.

V gene TRBV20-1 combines with J gene TRBJ2-7, with 8 bases that match TRBD2. J lost 1 base, V lost 2 bases, and 4 bases had no gene match. This CDR3 is built from 14 residues. Germline values: CDR1 DFQATT, CDR2 SNEGSKA (reference sequence). The CDR3 nucleotides read TGCAGTGCTAGAAGCGGGAGTGAATCCTACGAGCAGTACTTC. Translation gives CSARSGSESYEQYF.

This clonotype was counted a few times. This chain uses TRBV5-5 with TRBJ2-3; TRBD2 matches at 7 bases. CDR1 and CDR2 from the germline V gene are SGHKS and YYEKEE (reference sequence). J lost 2 bases, V lost 5 bases, and 5 bases had no gene match. CDR3 length: 14 residues. CDR3 sequence: CASSPLADTDTQYF. The CDR3 region has the DNA TGTGCCAGCAGTCCTCTAGCGGACACAGATACGCAGTATTTT.

This chain links TRBV12-3 or TRBV12-4 with TRBJ2-1; weak D call: TRBD2 (5 bases). This CDR3 contains 14 residues. V was trimmed by 6 bases and J by 7 bases, leaving 16 bases between them. Here the CDR3 DNA reads TGTGCCAGCAGGAAGCCTAGCACAATGAATGAGCAGTTCTTC. Protein sequence: CASRKPSTMNEQFF.